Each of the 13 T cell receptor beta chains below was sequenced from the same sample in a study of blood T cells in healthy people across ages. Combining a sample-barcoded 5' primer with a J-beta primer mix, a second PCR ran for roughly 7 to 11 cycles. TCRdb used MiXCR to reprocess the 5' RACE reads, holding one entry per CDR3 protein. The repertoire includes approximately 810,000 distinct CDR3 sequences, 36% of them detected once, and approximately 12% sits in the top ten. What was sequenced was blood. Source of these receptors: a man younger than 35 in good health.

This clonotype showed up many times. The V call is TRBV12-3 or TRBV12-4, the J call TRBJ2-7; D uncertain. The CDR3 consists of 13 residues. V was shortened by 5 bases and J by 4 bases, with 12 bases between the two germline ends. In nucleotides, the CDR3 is TGTGCCAGCAGTCCCCCGGTGGGGTACGAGCAGTACTTC. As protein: CASSPPVGYEQYF.

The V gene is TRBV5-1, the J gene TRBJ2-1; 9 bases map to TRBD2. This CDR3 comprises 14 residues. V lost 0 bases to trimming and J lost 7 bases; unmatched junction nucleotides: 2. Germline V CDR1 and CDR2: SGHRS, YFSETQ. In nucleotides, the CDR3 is TGCGCCAGCAGCTTGGATGCGGGAGGGAATGAGCAGTTCTTC. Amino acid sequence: CASSLDAGGNEQFF.

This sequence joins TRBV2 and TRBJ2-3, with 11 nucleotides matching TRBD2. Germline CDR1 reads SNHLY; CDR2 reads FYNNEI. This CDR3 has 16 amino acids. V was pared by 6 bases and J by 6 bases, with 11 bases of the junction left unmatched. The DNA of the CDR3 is TGTGCCAGCAGCCAATTAATAGCGGGAGGGCGCGATACGCAGTATTTT. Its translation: CASSQLIAGGRDTQYF.

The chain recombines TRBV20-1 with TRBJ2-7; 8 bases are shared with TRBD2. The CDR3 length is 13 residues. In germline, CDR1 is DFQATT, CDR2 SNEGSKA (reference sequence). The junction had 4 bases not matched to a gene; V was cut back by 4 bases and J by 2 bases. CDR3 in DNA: TGCAGTGCTAATTCGGGGGGGCCCTACGAGCAGTACTTC. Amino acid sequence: CSANSGGPYEQYF.

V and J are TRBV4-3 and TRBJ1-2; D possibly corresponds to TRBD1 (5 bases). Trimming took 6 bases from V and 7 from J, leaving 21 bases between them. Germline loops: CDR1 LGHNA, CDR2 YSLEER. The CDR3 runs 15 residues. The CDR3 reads CASSRDDSFGGGYTF. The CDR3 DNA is TGCGCCAGCAGTCGGGACGATTCTTTTGGCGGTGGCTACACCTTC.

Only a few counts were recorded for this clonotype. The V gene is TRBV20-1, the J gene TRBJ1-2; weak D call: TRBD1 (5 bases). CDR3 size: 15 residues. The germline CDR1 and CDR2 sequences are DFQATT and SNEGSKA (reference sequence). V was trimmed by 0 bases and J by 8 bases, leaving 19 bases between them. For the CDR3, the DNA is TGCAGTGCTAGAGAGCCCATAGATAAGGGACGGGGCTACACCTTC. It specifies CSAREPIDKGRGYTF.

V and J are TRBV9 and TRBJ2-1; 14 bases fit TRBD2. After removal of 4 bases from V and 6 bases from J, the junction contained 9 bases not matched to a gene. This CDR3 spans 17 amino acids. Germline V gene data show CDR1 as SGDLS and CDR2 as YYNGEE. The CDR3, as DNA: TGTGCCAGCAGCACCCGGACTAGCGGGGGGCCCACCAATGAGCAGTTCTTC. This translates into CASSTRTSGGPTNEQFF.

The CDR3 nucleotides read TGTGCTAGTGGTTTGGTACCAGGGCGGCTCTATGGCTACACCTTC. Translated, it gives CASGLVPGRLYGYTF. The chain has TRBV12-5 and TRBJ1-2, with D perhaps TRBD1 (5 bases). Germline CDR1 is LGHNT and CDR2 is FRNRAP. The V and J ends lost 0 bases and 4 bases respectively, with 12 bases between them. The CDR3 spans 15 residues.

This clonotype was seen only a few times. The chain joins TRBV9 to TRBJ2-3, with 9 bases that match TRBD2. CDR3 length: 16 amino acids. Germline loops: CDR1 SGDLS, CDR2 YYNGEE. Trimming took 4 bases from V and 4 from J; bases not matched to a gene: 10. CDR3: CASSISRGGLADTQYF. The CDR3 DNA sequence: TGTGCCAGCAGCATCTCGCGGGGGGGCTTGGCAGATACGCAGTATTTT.

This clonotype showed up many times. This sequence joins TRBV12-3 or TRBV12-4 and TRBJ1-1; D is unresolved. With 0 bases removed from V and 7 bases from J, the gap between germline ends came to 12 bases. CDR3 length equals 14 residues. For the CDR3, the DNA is TGTGCCAGCAGTTTAGCCTCAGGTTCTGTTGAAGCTTTCTTT. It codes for CASSLASGSVEAFF.

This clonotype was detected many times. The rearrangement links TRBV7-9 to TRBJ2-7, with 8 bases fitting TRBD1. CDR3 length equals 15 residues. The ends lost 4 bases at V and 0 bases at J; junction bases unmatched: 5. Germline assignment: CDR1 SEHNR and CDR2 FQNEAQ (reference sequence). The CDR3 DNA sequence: TGTGCCAGCAGCTCCACGGGGACAGGCTCCTACGAGCAGTACTTC. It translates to CASSSTGTGSYEQYF. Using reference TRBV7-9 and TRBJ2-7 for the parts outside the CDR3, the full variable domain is DTGVSQNPRHKITKRGQNVTFRCDPISEHNRLYWYRQTLGQGPEFLTYFQNEAQLEKSRLLSDRFSAERPKGSFSTLEIQRTEQGDSAMYLCASSSTGTGSYEQYFGPGTRLTVT.

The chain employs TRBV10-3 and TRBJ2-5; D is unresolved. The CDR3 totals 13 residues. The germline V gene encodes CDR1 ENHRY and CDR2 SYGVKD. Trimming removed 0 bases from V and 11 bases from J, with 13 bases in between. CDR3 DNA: TGTGCCATCAGTGAGTCGGTCCGTGATAAGCAGTACTTC. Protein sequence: CAISESVRDKQYF.

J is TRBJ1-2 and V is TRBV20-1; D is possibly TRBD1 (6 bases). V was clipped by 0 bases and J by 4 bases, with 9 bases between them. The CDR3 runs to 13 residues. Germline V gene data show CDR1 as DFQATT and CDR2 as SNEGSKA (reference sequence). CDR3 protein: CSAREGGGYGYTF. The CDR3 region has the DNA TGCAGTGCTAGAGAGGGGGGCGGCTATGGCTACACCTTC.